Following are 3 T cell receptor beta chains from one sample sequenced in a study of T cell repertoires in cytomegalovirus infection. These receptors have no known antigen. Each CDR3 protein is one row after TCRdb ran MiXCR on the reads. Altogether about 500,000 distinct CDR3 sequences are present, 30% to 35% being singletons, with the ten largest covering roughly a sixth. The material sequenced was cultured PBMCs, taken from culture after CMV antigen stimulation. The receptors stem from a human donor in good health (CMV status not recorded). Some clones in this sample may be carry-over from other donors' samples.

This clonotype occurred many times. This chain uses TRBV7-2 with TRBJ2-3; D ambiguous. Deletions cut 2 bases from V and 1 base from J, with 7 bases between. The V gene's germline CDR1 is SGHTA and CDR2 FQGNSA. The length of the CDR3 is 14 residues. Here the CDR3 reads CASSLWPRTDTQYF. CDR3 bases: TGTGCCAGCAGCTTATGGCCCCGCACAGATACGCAGTATTTT.

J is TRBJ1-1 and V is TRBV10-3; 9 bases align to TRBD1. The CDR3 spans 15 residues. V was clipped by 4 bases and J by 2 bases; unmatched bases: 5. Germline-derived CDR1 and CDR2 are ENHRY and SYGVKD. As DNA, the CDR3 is TGTGCCATCAGTGTGAGGACAGGGGCCAACACTGAAGCTTTCTTT. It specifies CAISVRTGANTEAFF.

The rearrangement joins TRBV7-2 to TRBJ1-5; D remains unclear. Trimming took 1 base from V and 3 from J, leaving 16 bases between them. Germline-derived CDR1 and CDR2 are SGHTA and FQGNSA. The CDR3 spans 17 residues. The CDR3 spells CASSLGPLGSTNQPQHF. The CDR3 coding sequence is TGTGCCAGCAGCTTAGGCCCCCTGGGGTCTACCAATCAGCCCCAGCATTTT. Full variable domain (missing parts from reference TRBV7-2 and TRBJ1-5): GAGVSQSPSNKVTEKGKDVELRCDPISGHTALYWYRQSLGQGLEFLIYFQGNSAPDKSGLPSDRFSAERTGGSVSTLTIQRTQQEDSAVYLCASSLGPLGSTNQPQHFGDGTRLSIL.